This TCR beta chain was documented in a study of cytomegalovirus exposure and HLA in healthy donors. The PCR used 60 Vbeta and 13 Jbeta primers. Some clones are missing from TCRdb's copy, which holds only in-frame ones; the method was immunoSEQ multiplex PCR. The repertoire has around 180,000 clones, 77% of them found once; the top ten carry 1.2% to 1.5%. Germline loops: CDR1 MNHNY, CDR2 SVGAGI (reference sequence). Trimming cost V 6 bases and J 6 bases, with 9 bases left between them. The CDR3 has 12 residues. The chain recombines TRBV6-6 with TRBJ2-1; no firm D call. The sample comprised PBMCs. The TCR sequence derives from a woman aged 25 to 39 in good health and CMV-seropositive. The DNA for the CDR3 is TGTGCCAGCAGCGAGTCGTTCAATGAGCAGTTCTTC. This encodes CASSESFNEQFF.